The clone carrying this T cell receptor beta chain was counted only a few times. Its antigen is not known. This entry belongs to a study of T cell responses to AZD1222 COVID-19 vaccine. Study results and limitations: Of the AZD1222 recipients, only five to seven were seropositive at baseline. Clonal diversity may have been underestimated, and the donors were mostly white British, with more females than males.

Here immunoSEQ multiplex PCR was the method, and the copy in TCRdb shows in-frame clones only, minus some. Of 150,000 to 200,000 clones in the sample, about 93% were seen once. The CDR3 runs 15 residues. The ends were cut back, 1 base at V and 5 bases at J, with 9 bases in the middle. Germline V gene sequence: CDR1 MGHDK, CDR2 SYGVNS. The rearrangement uses TRBV25-1 and TRBJ1-6; no reliable D call. Sample: peripheral blood, taken 28 days after the second AZD1222 dose. The receptor was isolated from an adult who received the AZD1222 COVID-19 vaccine. DNA for the CDR3: TGTGCCAGCAGTGAATCCCGGGCAGATAATTCACCCCTCCACTTT. It translates to CASSESRADNSPLHF. Full variable domain (missing parts from reference TRBV25-1 and TRBJ1-6): EADIYQTPRYLVIGTGKKITLECSQTMGHDKMYWYQQDPGMELHLIHYSYGVNSTEKGDLSSESTVSRIRTEHFPLTLESARPSHTSQYLCASSESRADNSPLHFGNGTRLTVT.